Presented here are 31 T cell receptor beta chains from one specimen sequenced in a study of cytomegalovirus exposure and HLA in healthy donors. Primers: 60 Vbeta forward and 13 Jbeta reverse. The method was immunoSEQ multiplex PCR; TCRdb's version includes in-frame clones alone and lacks a portion of them. The repertoire has around 180,000 clones, roughly 86% of them found once; the top ten carry around 5%. The specimen was PBMCs. Receptors were obtained from a girl under 18 in good health and CMV-seropositive.

The rearrangement links TRBV6-1 to TRBJ2-2; 9 bases agree with TRBD1. Trimming took 4 bases from V and 6 from J; bases not matched to a gene: 9. The CDR3 is 16 residues long. CDR1 and CDR2 (germline): MNHNS, SASEGT. Written as DNA, the CDR3 is TGTGCCAGCAGTGCGGGACAGGGACCCAACCCCGGGGAGCTGTTTTTT. The encoded protein is CASSAGQGPNPGELFF.

The rearrangement links TRBV7-2 to TRBJ1-2, with a weak D call TRBD1 (6 bases). Trimming pared 5 bases from V and 1 base from J, leaving 14 bases between. Germline values: CDR1 SGHTA, CDR2 FQGNSA. The CDR3 length is 15 residues. The CDR3, as DNA: TGTGCCAGCAGCCCCAGGGGATTGGATAACTATGGCTACACCTTC. Its protein is CASSPRGLDNYGYTF.

The rearrangement joins TRBV27 to TRBJ2-3; 8 bases map to TRBD2. After removal of 5 bases from V and 0 bases from J, the junction contained 13 bases not matched to a gene. The CDR3 spans 18 residues. Germline loops: CDR1 MNHEY, CDR2 SMNVEV (reference sequence). The CDR3 sequence is CASSPRRSGGPSTDTQYF. CDR3 bases: TGTGCCAGCAGTCCTCGGAGGAGCGGGGGCCCTAGCACAGATACGCAGTATTTT.

The V and J genes are TRBV2 and TRBJ2-1; D might be TRBD2 (6 bases). V lost 8 bases and J lost 7, with 15 bases in between. CDR1 SNHLY and CDR2 FYNNEI come from the germline V gene. The CDR3 has 13 amino acids. CDR3 residues: CASGREFRNEQFF. In DNA, the CDR3 is TGTGCCAGCGGCCGGGAGTTTCGTAATGAGCAGTTCTTC. Filled out from reference TRBV2 and TRBJ2-1, the complete variable domain reads EPEVTQTPSHQVTQMGQEVILRCVPISNHLYFYWYRQILGQKVEFLVSFYNNEISEKSEIFDDQFSVERPDGSNFTLKIRSTKLEDSAMYFCASGREFRNEQFFGPGTRLTVL.

The chain has TRBV7-2 and TRBJ2-5; possibly TRBD1 for D (6 bases). Germline loops: CDR1 SGHTA, CDR2 FQGNSA. This CDR3 is built from 13 residues. Trimming pared 6 bases from V and 11 bases from J, leaving 19 bases between. CDR3 loop: CASSVPGVWEQYF. Here the CDR3 DNA reads TGTGCCAGCAGTGTTCCAGGGGTGTGGGAGCAGTACTTC.

The chain is built from TRBV9 and TRBJ1-6; TRBD1 matches 8 bases. The junction had 7 bases not matched to a gene; V was cut back by 0 bases and J by 2 bases. Germline assignment: CDR1 SGDLS and CDR2 YYNGEE. The CDR3 length is 18 residues. The CDR3 is CASSVGGSGGAYNSPLHF. CDR3 DNA: TGTGCCAGCAGCGTAGGGGGTTCAGGGGGCGCCTATAATTCACCCCTCCACTTT.

This rearrangement joins TRBV9 to TRBJ1-5; TRBD1 matches 7 bases. Looked up from germline, CDR1 is SGDLS and CDR2 is YYNGEE. Losses at the gene ends were 0 bases for V and 3 bases for J; bases not matched to a gene: 6. This CDR3 region has 16 residues. CDR3: CASSVGVGGYNQPQHF. The CDR3 DNA reads as TGTGCCAGCAGCGTAGGGGTAGGGGGCTACAATCAGCCCCAGCATTTT.

The chain carries TRBV13 and TRBJ1-1; unclear D gene. V was clipped by 4 bases and J by 3 bases, with 12 bases between them. The CDR3 is 14 residues long. In germline, CDR1 is PRHDT, CDR2 FYEKMQ (reference sequence). The CDR3 bases are TGTGCCAGCAGCTCCGCCGCGGGATACACTGAAGCTTTCTTT. Translation: CASSSAAGYTEAFF.

The chain has TRBV2 and TRBJ2-5; TRBD1 might be the D (6 bases). Germline V gene sequence: CDR1 SNHLY, CDR2 FYNNEI. Trimming shortened V by 11 bases and J by 5 bases, and 12 bases separated the two germline ends. This CDR3 contains 11 residues. As DNA, the CDR3 is TGTGCCGGGGGACAATTGGAGACCCAGTACTTC. Protein: CAGGQLETQYF. Supplemented by reference TRBV2 and TRBJ2-5, the full variable domain reads EPEVTQTPSHQVTQMGQEVILRCVPISNHLYFYWYRQILGQKVEFLVSFYNNEISEKSEIFDDQFSVERPDGSNFTLKIRSTKLEDSAMYFCAGGQLETQYFGPGTRLLVL.

This clone was detected a few times. The rearrangement links TRBV6-6 to TRBJ2-5, with no clear D. The assigned J gene may be wrong: the sequence end matches TRBJ2-7 better. CDR3 size: 16 residues. Per the germline V gene, CDR1 is MNHNY and CDR2 is SVGAGI (reference sequence). CDR3 coding DNA: TGTGCCAGCACCCTTAATCTAGGCGGTGCAGCCTACGAGCAGTACTTC. Its translation is CASTLNLGGAAYEQYF.

V usage is TRBV7-8 and J usage is TRBJ2-7; 10 nucleotides agree with TRBD2. The J call may be mistaken, given a closer DNA end match to TRBJ2-5. There are 17 residues in the CDR3. CDR1 is SGHVS, CDR2 FQNEAQ, per germline. This CDR3 reads CASSLGPSGGVQETQYF. The CDR3 DNA follows: TGTGCCAGCAGCTTAGGGCCCAGCGGGGGGGTCCAAGAGACCCAGTACTTC.

This rearrangement joins TRBV11-2 to TRBJ1-4; no firm D call. V was cut by 6 bases and J by 1 base, with 9 bases left in between. CDR1 is SGHAT and CDR2 is FQNNGV in the germline V gene. CDR3 length equals 14 residues. CDR3 bases: TGTGCCAGCAGAGGGCGGGGAACTAATGAAAAACTGTTTTTT. As protein: CASRGRGTNEKLFF.

In its sample, this clone was seen a few times. The V call is TRBV7-9, the J call TRBJ2-5, with 15 bases identical to TRBD2. Germline assignment: CDR1 SEHNR and CDR2 FQNEAQ (reference sequence). V dropped 5 bases and J dropped 5; count of bases not matched to a gene: 6. The CDR3 consists of 16 residues. In DNA, the CDR3 is TGTGCCAGCAGCCCCGGACTAGCGGGGGGGCCGGAGACCCAGTACTTC. It yields the protein CASSPGLAGGPETQYF.

V is TRBV6-5 and J is TRBJ1-1, with D unresolved. The CDR3 has 15 residues. Trimming removed 7 bases at V and 0 bases at J, with 15 bases between. Germline lookup yields CDR1 MNHEY and CDR2 SVGAGI. The CDR3 DNA is TGTGCCAGCACCCGGTCGGGGATTATGAACACTGAAGCTTTCTTT. As protein: CASTRSGIMNTEAFF.

This sequence joins TRBV28 and TRBJ1-1; D unclear. V was cut by 3 bases and J by 5 bases, with 7 bases left in between. The CDR3 sequence is 12 residues long. Germline loops: CDR1 MDHEN, CDR2 SYDVKM. The CDR3 is CASSLWRTEAFF. The CDR3, as DNA: TGTGCCAGCAGTTTGTGGCGGACTGAAGCTTTCTTT.

The chain recombines TRBV21-1 with TRBJ1-2; TRBD1, the table's D call, was not compared with the DNA. TRBV21-1 represents a pseudogene. The CDR3 is made up of 14 amino acids. The CDR3, as DNA: TGTGCCAGATCACTTGGGCGTCCCTCCTATGGCTACACCTTC. Translated, it gives CARSLGRPSYGYTF.

The V and J genes are TRBV20-1 and TRBJ1-1; the D is unclear. The ends were cut back, 3 bases at V and 2 bases at J, with 4 bases in the middle. This CDR3 region has 11 residues. Germline V gene lookup returns CDR1 DFQATT and CDR2 SNEGSKA (reference sequence). The CDR3 region is CSASTNTEAFF. The CDR3 DNA reads TGCAGTGCTAGTACTAACACTGAAGCTTTCTTT.

This chain connects TRBV4-1 to TRBJ2-3; 7 bases fit TRBD2. CDR3 length equals 15 residues. The germline V gene has CDR1 MGHRA and CDR2 YSYEKL. Trimming at V came to 3 bases and at J to 2 bases, leaving 5 bases not matched to a gene. The CDR3 DNA reads TGCGCCAGCAGCCACCCCGGGGGGACCACAGATACGCAGTATTTT. It specifies CASSHPGGTTDTQYF.

Comments on this clone: Other nucleotide sequences from this sample produce the same CDR3. The chain couples TRBV5-1 to TRBJ2-7, with unresolved D. Per germline, CDR1 SGHRS and CDR2 YFSETQ. V was trimmed by 0 bases and J by 2 bases, leaving 6 bases between them. The CDR3 contains 13 residues. This CDR3 is CASSLDRAYEQYF. In DNA form, the CDR3 reads TGCGCCAGCAGCTTGGACAGAGCCTACGAGCAGTACTTC.

This clone was counted between two and nine times. CDR3 protein: CASSPTGVWGQPQHF. In DNA form, the CDR3 reads TGTGCCAGCAGTCCTACAGGGGTGTGGGGCCAGCCCCAGCATTTT. V gene TRBV27 combines with J gene TRBJ1-5, with TRBD1 matching 7 bases. Trimming at V came to 5 bases and at J to 7 bases, leaving 11 bases not matched to a gene. The CDR3 runs 15 residues. Germline assignment: CDR1 MNHEY and CDR2 SMNVEV (reference sequence).

The genes are TRBV7-9 and TRBJ1-1, with 9 positions matching TRBD1. This CDR3 spans 12 amino acids. Trimming took 6 bases from V and 4 from J; bases not matched to a gene: 0. CDR1 and CDR2 from the germline V gene are SEHNR and FQNEAQ (reference sequence). The CDR3 protein is CASRTGGTEAFF. CDR3 DNA: TGTGCCAGCAGGACAGGGGGCACTGAAGCTTTCTTT. The complete variable domain, with remaining parts taken from reference TRBV7-9 and TRBJ1-1, reads DTGVSQNPRHKITKRGQNVTFRCDPISEHNRLYWYRQTLGQGPEFLTYFQNEAQLEKSRLLSDRFSAERPKGSFSTLEIQRTEQGDSAMYLCASRTGGTEAFFGQGTRLTVV.

This rearrangement joins TRBV11-2 to TRBJ1-1; D possibly corresponds to TRBD1 (5 bases). CDR1 and CDR2 (germline): SGHAT, FQNNGV. Trimming took off 5 bases at V and 7 bases at J, with 17 bases between the two ends. This CDR3 has 14 residues. The CDR3 region has the DNA TGTGCCAGCAGCCCCAGGGCCGGGTGGGGTGAAGCTTTCTTT. Encoded protein: CASSPRAGWGEAFF.

CDR3 bases: TGTGCCAGCATGAGACACGAACGCAATCAGCCCCAGCATTTT. Translated, it gives CASMRHERNQPQHF. J is TRBJ1-5 and V is TRBV28; unclear D gene. The CDR3 totals 14 residues. The V and J ends lost 7 bases and 2 bases respectively, with 12 bases between them. In germline, CDR1 is MDHEN, CDR2 SYDVKM.

This clone was seen more than once but under ten times. Additional DNA sequences in this sample encode the identical CDR3. The chain uses TRBV19 and TRBJ1-5; a weak D match, TRBD1 (5 bases). The germline V gene encodes CDR1 LNHDA and CDR2 SQIVND (reference sequence). The CDR3 loop spans 12 amino acids. V lost 6 bases and J 4 bases, leaving 7 bases between the germline ends. The CDR3: CASREGNQPQHF. As DNA, the CDR3 is TGTGCCAGTAGGGAGGGGAATCAGCCCCAGCATTTT.

The chain uses TRBV29-1 and TRBJ2-3, with D uncertain. CDR1 SQVTM and CDR2 ANQGSEA come from the germline V gene. Trimming took off 3 bases at V and 2 bases at J, with 12 bases between the two ends. CDR3 length: 14 residues. The CDR3, as DNA: TGCAGCGTTGATCGCGGTTCTATCACAGATACGCAGTATTTT. Translated: CSVDRGSITDTQYF.

The chain employs TRBV11-2 and TRBJ2-2, with D maybe TRBD2 (6 bases). In germline, CDR1 is SGHAT, CDR2 FQNNGV. CDR3 length equals 15 residues. V was clipped by 6 bases and J by 4 bases, with 15 bases between them. CDR3 sequence reads: CASRKWAGGTGELFF. The CDR3 DNA reads TGTGCCAGCAGAAAATGGGCCGGGGGCACCGGGGAGCTGTTTTTT.

CDR3 in DNA: TGTGCCAGCAGCCCACAGGGGGTAAGCAATGAGCAGTTCTTC. Translation: CASSPQGVSNEQFF. The gene calls are TRBV11-3 and TRBJ2-1, with 8 bases matching TRBD1. This CDR3 is 14 amino acids long. Germline V gene data show CDR1 as SGHNT and CDR2 as YENEEA. V was pared by 5 bases and J by 6 bases, with 6 bases of the junction left unmatched.

The chain recombines TRBV6-5 with TRBJ2-1; D unclear. In germline, CDR1 is MNHEY, CDR2 SVGAGI. Trimming stripped 5 bases from V and 0 bases from J, with 11 bases between. This CDR3 has 15 amino acids. DNA for the CDR3: TGTGCCAGCAGTGTCGGGTCAAGCTCCTACAATGAGCAGTTCTTC. It yields the protein CASSVGSSSYNEQFF.

The V gene is TRBV19, the J gene TRBJ2-7, with D possibly TRBD1 on 5 matching bases. The V gene lost 5 bases and the J gene lost 0 bases, with 11 bases spanning the gap. The CDR3 runs 14 residues. The germline V gene encodes CDR1 LNHDA and CDR2 SQIVND (reference sequence). This CDR3 is CASSVTVSSYEQYF. The DNA of the CDR3 is TGTGCCAGTAGTGTGACAGTGAGCTCCTACGAGCAGTACTTC.

The chain joins TRBV5-1 to TRBJ1-6; the D is unclear. V was shortened by 5 bases and J by 14 bases, with 17 bases between the two germline ends. Germline V gives CDR1 SGHRS, CDR2 YFSETQ. The CDR3 runs 13 residues. The DNA of the CDR3 is TGCGCCAGCAGTTCACAATCAGGTGAATCCCTCCACTTT. As protein: CASSSQSGESLHF.

The chain links TRBV6-6 to TRBJ1-1; perhaps TRBD1 as D (5 bases). Trimming took 0 bases from V and 3 from J, leaving 11 bases between them. Germline CDR1 MNHNY, CDR2 SVGAGI (reference sequence). The CDR3 covers 15 residues. The CDR3 loop reads CASSYSGLTDTEAFF. CDR3 bases: TGTGCCAGCAGTTACTCGGGGCTAACGGACACTGAAGCTTTCTTT.